This T cell receptor (beta chain) comes out of a study of blood T cell repertoires in COVID-19. Study summary: Spain, Italy and the United States supplied samples that represented acute and convalescent COVID-19. The cDNA or gDNA used as material had been derived from T cells, B-cell-depleted T cells, or PBMCs.

In germline, CDR1 is SGDLS, CDR2 YYNGEE. Trimming left V 4 bases short and J 7 bases short, with 18 bases between. The CDR3 is 15 amino acids. Under the authors' procedure: Nucleated cell number was recorded as an estimate derived from reference gene primer amplification. TCRdb's table, derived via immunoSEQ multiplex PCR, lists solely in-frame clones and lacks some. V and J calls and clone size come straight from that table; D and trimming were deduced from the DNA. Counted here are fewer than 60,000 clones, over 80% occurring once; the ten biggest clones make up about 10%. This clone was seen just once.

This TCR derives from a man under 40 with COVID-19, enrolled during active disease. This chain links TRBV9 with TRBJ2-1, with D possibly matching TRBD1 (6 bases). Sequenced: peripheral blood. CDR3 sequence (DNA): TGTGCCAGCAGCAACGGACAGATTCAAAGGAATGAGCAGTTCTTC. Translation gives CASSNGQIQRNEQFF.